This section outlines one T cell receptor beta chain sequence together with its context. Trimming pared 8 bases from V and 5 bases from J, leaving 18 bases between. The V gene's germline CDR1 is WSHSY and CDR2 SAAADI. The CDR3 contains 14 residues. These data originate in a study of blood T cell repertoires in COVID-19. Study-level information: The United States, Italy and Spain supplied acute and convalescent COVID-19 samples. T cells, B-cell-depleted T cells, or PBMCs supplied cDNA or gDNA.

In the original processing: Estimation of nucleated cell counts relied on the amplification of reference gene primers. Sequencing used immunoSEQ multiplex PCR; TCRdb keeps in-frame clones, though not all of them. D and trimming come from the DNA, and the V and J calls and clone size come from that table. Of approximately 410,000 clones in the sample, 75% to 90% were seen once. Material for sequencing was peripheral blood. This clonotype was obtained from a woman aged 30 to 39 with active or convalescent COVID-19. The chain carries TRBV10-2 and TRBJ2-5; tentatively, D is TRBD1 (6 bases). The CDR3 DNA reads TGCGCCAGCGCCTACACAGGGCCAGGGGAGACCCAGTACTTC. Translation: CASAYTGPGETQYF.